These 14 T cell receptor beta chains were sequenced from one sample in a study of blood T cells in healthy people across ages. A J-beta primer mix and a sample-barcoded 5' primer were used in a second PCR of roughly 6 to 11 cycles. TCRdb re-called the 5' RACE reads with MiXCR, one entry per CDR3 protein. Among about 1.5 million distinct CDR3 sequences listed, 35% to 45% were seen once. Sample: blood. The receptor source for this set is a woman between 18 and 29 years old in good health.

The chain uses TRBV6-4 and TRBJ2-4; a possible D gene is TRBD2 (7 bases). The CDR3 is made up of 15 amino acids. The germline V gene encodes CDR1 MRHNA and CDR2 SNTAGT. V was pared by 7 bases and J by 0 bases, with 13 bases between. The CDR3 region is CASKRGAIAKNIQYF. The DNA for the CDR3 is TGTGCCAGCAAACGGGGGGCCATAGCCAAAAACATTCAGTACTTC.

As for this clonotype: Its ends do not fully match the called genes, so a read error is possible. DNA for the CDR3: TGCAACGTTGGACCGGACCCAGCTACAGAGCAGTACTTC. Protein product: CNVGPDPATEQYF. The chain uses TRBV29-1 and TRBJ2-7; no clear D. From germline, CDR1 is SQVTM and CDR2 ANQGSEA. The CDR3 consists of 13 residues.

This clonotype showed up just once. The genes are TRBV7-6 and TRBJ2-1; TRBD2 is a possible D gene (6 bases). The CDR3 has 15 residues. The V gene's germline CDR1 is SGHVS and CDR2 FNYEAQ. V shed 0 bases and J shed 6 bases, with 12 bases lying between them. The CDR3 nucleotides are TGTGCCAGCAGCTTAGCGGGGGGAACCTTCAATGAGCAGTTCTTC. Amino acid sequence: CASSLAGGTFNEQFF.

The CDR3 nucleotides read TGTGCCAGCTCACTAGACAGGCCAGAGCAGTTCTTC. This translates into CASSLDRPEQFF. The rearrangement uses TRBV18 and TRBJ2-7; tentative D call: TRBD1 (6 bases). Near its end, the DNA agrees better with TRBJ2-1, so the J call may be wrong. The CDR3 is 12 residues long. From germline, CDR1 is KGHSH and CDR2 LQKENI.

This chain joins TRBV25-1 and TRBJ2-7, with D perhaps matching TRBD1 (9 bases). V was cut by 7 bases and J by 3 bases, with 19 bases left in between. The CDR3 has 15 amino acids. Germline loops: CDR1 MGHDK, CDR2 SYGVNS. Here the CDR3 reads CASTGRGQGLYEQYF. In nucleotides, the CDR3 is TGTGCCAGCACCGGGAGGGGACAGGGACTCTACGAGCAGTACTTC.

This clonotype was seen more than once but under ten times. The chain uses TRBV6-5 and TRBJ2-7; D is ambiguous. The CDR3 extends over 12 amino acids. Germline CDR1 and CDR2: MNHEY and SVGAGI. V was shortened by 5 bases and J by 3 bases, with 8 bases between the two germline ends. The CDR3 nucleotides are TGTGCCAGCAGTAAAAAGCACTACGAGCAGTACTTC. This sequence encodes CASSKKHYEQYF.

The sample holds one count of this clonotype. V and J are TRBV7-2 and TRBJ2-7; weak D call: TRBD2 (6 bases). The J call is uncertain, as TRBJ2-5 better fits the DNA end. CDR1 and CDR2 from the germline V gene are SGHTA and FQGNSA. This CDR3 spans 16 amino acids. CDR3 bases: TGTGCCAGCAGCTTAATCGGTGCCGGGGGACGGGAGACCCAGTACTTC. This gives the protein CASSLIGAGGRETQYF.

The DNA of the CDR3 is TGCAGCGCCTATGAGGGGTACAATCAGCCCCAGCATTTT. Its translation: CSAYEGYNQPQHF. This chain joins TRBV29-1 and TRBJ1-5; maybe TRBD1 (5 bases). The CDR3 consists of 13 residues. CDR1 and CDR2 (germline): SQVTM, ANQGSEA. V lost 7 bases and J 3 bases, leaving 13 bases between the germline ends.

The chain recombines TRBV5-6 with TRBJ1-4; the D gene is possibly TRBD1 (5 bases). There are 14 residues in the CDR3. CDR1 and CDR2 (germline): SGHDT, YYEEEE. Deletions cut 3 bases from V and 6 bases from J, with 12 bases between. CDR3 in DNA: TGTGCCAGCAGCTCGACAGCTTATTATGAAAAACTGTTTTTT. As protein: CASSSTAYYEKLFF.

V and J are TRBV6-8 and TRBJ2-1; 7 bases map to TRBD2. The germline CDR1 and CDR2 sequences are MNHGY and SAAAGT. The CDR3 is 16 residues long. J was trimmed by 8 bases and V by 2 bases; bases with no gene match: 12. The CDR3 is CASSYIGGRDKYEQFF. CDR3 bases: TGTGCCAGCAGTTACATAGGCGGGAGAGATAAGTATGAGCAGTTCTTC.

For this clonotype: A much larger clonotype is one base distant, so this may be a read error. The genes are TRBV10-1 and TRBJ2-5, with 8 bases matching TRBD1. Judging by the DNA end, TRBJ2-7 fits better; the J call may be wrong. The CDR3 consists of 12 residues. CDR1 is WNHNN, CDR2 SYGVQD, per germline (reference sequence). DNA for the CDR3: TGCGCCAGCGGCCTCGACAGGGGCGAGCAGTACTTC. It translates to CASGLDRGEQYF.

A few counts support this clonotype. The CDR3 sequence is CASLVGHNNYGYTF. DNA for the CDR3: TGTGCCAGCCTCGTGGGACACAACAACTATGGCTACACCTTC. The chain uses TRBV6-2 or TRBV6-3 and TRBJ1-2; D is perhaps TRBD1 (6 bases). The CDR3 consists of 14 residues. The germline V gene has CDR1 MNHEY and CDR2 SVGEGT. V gave up 8 bases and J gave up 2 bases, with 15 bases separating them.

The gene calls are TRBV7-2 and TRBJ2-3; D tentatively fits TRBD1 or TRBD2 (7 bases each). The CDR3 has 14 amino acids. The germline CDR1 and CDR2 sequences are SGHTA and FQGNSA. Deletions cut 11 bases from V and 2 bases from J, with 17 bases between. Written as DNA, the CDR3 is TGTGCCGGACAGGAGGGGGGGTTCACAGATACGCAGTATTTT. As protein: CAGQEGGFTDTQYF.

The chain uses TRBV20-1 and TRBJ2-4, with a tentative D call TRBD2 (5 bases). The CDR3 extends over 15 amino acids. CDR1 is DFQATT, CDR2 SNEGSKA, per germline (reference sequence). The V end was cut by 3 bases, the J end by 0 bases, with 12 bases between. CDR3 DNA sequence: TGCAGTGCTAGTGGCCTAGCTCTAGCCAAAAACATTCAGTACTTC. Translating gives CSASGLALAKNIQYF.